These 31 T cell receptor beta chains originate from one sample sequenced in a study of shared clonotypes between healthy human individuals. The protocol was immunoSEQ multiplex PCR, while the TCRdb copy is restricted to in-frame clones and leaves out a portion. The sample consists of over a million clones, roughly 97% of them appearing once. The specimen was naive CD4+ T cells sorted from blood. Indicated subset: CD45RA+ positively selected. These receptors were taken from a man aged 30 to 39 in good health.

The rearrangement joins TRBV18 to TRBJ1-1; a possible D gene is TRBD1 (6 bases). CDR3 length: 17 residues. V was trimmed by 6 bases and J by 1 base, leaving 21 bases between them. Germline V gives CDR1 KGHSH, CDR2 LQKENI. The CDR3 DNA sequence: TGTGCCAGCTCTCCTCGCCGAGGGGACATCCAGAACACTGAAGCTTTCTTT. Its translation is CASSPRRGDIQNTEAFF.

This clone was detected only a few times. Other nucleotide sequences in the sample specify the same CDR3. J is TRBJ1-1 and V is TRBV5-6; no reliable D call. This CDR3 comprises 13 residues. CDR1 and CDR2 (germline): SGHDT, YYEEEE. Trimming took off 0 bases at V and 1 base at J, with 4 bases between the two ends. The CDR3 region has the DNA TGTGCCAGCAGCTTGGGAAGGAACACTGAAGCTTTCTTT. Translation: CASSLGRNTEAFF.

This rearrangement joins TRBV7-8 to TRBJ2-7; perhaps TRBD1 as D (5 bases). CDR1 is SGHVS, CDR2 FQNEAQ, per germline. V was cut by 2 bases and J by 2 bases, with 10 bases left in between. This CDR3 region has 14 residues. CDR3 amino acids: CASSLLTGAYEQYF. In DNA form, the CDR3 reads TGTGCCAGCAGCTTACTTACAGGAGCCTACGAGCAGTACTTC.

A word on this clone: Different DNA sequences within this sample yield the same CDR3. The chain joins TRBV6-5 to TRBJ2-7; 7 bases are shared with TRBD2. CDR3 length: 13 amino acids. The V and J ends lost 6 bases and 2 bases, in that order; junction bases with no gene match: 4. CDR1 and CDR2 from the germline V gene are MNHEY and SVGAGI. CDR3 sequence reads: CASSTRGAYEQYF. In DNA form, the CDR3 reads TGTGCCAGCAGCACTCGGGGGGCCTACGAGCAGTACTTC.

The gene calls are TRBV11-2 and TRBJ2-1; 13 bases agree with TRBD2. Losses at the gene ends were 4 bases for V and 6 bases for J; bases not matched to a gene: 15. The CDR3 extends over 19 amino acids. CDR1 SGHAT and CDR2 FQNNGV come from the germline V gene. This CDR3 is CASSSLLAGGRTPSNEQFF. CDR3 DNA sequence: TGTGCCAGCAGCTCACTACTAGCGGGAGGGCGAACTCCCTCCAATGAGCAGTTCTTC.

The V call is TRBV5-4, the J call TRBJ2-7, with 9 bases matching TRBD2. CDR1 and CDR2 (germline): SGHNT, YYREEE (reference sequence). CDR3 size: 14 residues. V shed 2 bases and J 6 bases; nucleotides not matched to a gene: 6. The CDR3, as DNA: TGTGCCAGCAGCTTCGGCGGGAGGGCCGGCGAGCAGTACTTC. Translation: CASSFGGRAGEQYF.

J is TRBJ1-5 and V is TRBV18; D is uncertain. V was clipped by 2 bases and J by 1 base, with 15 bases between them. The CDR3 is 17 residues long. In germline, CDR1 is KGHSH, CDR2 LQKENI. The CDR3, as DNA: TGTGCCAGCTCACCAAGCTTCACTGGGCGAAGCAATCAGCCCCAGCATTTT. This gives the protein CASSPSFTGRSNQPQHF.

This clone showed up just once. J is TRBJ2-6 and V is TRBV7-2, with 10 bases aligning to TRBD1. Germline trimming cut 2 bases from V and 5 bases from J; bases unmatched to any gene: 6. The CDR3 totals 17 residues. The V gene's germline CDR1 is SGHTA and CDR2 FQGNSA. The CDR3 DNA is TGTGCCAGCAGCTTAACCCTGGACAGGGGGAGGGCCAACGTCCTGACTTTC. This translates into CASSLTLDRGRANVLTF.

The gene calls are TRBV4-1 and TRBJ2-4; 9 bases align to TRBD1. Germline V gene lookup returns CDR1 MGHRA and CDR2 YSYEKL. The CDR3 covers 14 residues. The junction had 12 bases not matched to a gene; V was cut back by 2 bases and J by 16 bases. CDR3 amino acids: CASSQLGFRDRVYF. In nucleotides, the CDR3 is TGCGCCAGCAGCCAACTAGGGTTCAGGGACAGGGTATACTTC.

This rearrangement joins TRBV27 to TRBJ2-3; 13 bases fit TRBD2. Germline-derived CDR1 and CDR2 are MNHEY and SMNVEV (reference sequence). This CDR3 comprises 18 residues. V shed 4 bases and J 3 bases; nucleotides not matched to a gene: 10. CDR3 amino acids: CASSSSRTSGSGTDTQYF. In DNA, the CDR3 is TGTGCCAGCAGTTCGTCCAGGACTAGCGGGAGTGGGACAGATACGCAGTATTTT.

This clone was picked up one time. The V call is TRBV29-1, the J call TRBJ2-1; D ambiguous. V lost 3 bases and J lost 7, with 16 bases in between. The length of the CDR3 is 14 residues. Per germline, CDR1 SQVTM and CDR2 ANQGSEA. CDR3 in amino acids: CSVDRIGSGNEQFF. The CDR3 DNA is TGCAGCGTTGATCGGATAGGGTCTGGTAATGAGCAGTTCTTC.

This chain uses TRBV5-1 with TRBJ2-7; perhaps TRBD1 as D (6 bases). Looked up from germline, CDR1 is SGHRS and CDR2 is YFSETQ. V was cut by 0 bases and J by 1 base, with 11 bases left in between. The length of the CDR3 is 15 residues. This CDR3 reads CASSLVVGQSYEQYF. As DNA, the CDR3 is TGCGCCAGCAGCTTGGTTGTCGGACAGTCCTACGAGCAGTACTTC. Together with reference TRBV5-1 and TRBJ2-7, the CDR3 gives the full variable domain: KAGVTQTPRYLIKTRGQQVTLSCSPISGHRSVSWYQQTPGQGLQFLFEYFSETQRNKGNFPGRFSGRQFSNSRSEMNVSTLELGDSALYLCASSLVVGQSYEQYFGPGTRLTVT.

Here the CDR3 reads CAIMSGTDTQYF. The CDR3 bases are TGTGCCATCATGTCAGGCACAGATACGCAGTATTTT. The rearrangement joins TRBV10-3 to TRBJ2-3, with D hard to call. Germline V CDR1 and CDR2: ENHRY, SYGVKD. V was cut by 7 bases and J by 1 base, with 6 bases left in between. The CDR3 has 12 amino acids.

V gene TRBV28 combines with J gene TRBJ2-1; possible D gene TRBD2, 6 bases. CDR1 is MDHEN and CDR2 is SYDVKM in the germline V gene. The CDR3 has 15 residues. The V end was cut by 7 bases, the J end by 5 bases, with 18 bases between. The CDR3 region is CASTLGGSGNNEQFF. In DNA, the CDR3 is TGTGCCAGCACCCTTGGGGGGAGTGGGAACAATGAGCAGTTCTTC.

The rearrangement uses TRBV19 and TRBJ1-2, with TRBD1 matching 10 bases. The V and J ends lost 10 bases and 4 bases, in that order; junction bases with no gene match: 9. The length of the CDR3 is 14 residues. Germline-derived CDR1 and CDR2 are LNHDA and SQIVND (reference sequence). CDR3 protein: CATNDRGLRYGYTF. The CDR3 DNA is TGTGCCACGAATGACAGGGGGCTTCGCTATGGCTACACCTTC.

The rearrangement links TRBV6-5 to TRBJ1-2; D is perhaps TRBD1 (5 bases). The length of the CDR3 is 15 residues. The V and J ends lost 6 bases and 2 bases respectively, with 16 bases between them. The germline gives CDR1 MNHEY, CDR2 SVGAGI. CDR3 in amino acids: CASSQTGASNYGYTF. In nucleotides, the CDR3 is TGTGCCAGCAGCCAGACCGGGGCTTCAAACTATGGCTACACCTTC.

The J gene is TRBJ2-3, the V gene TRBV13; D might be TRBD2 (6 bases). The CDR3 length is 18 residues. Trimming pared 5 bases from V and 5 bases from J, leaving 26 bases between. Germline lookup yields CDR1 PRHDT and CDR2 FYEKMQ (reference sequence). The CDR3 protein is CASSHRFSGPAGGDTQYF. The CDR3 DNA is TGTGCCAGCAGCCACCGGTTTAGCGGCCCTGCTGGCGGAGATACGCAGTATTTT. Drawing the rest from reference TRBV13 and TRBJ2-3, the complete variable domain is AAGVIQSPRHLIKEKRETATLKCYPIPRHDTVYWYQQGPGQDPQFLISFYEKMQSDKGSIPDRFSAQQFSDYHSELNMSSLELGDSALYFCASSHRFSGPAGGDTQYFGPGTRLTVL.

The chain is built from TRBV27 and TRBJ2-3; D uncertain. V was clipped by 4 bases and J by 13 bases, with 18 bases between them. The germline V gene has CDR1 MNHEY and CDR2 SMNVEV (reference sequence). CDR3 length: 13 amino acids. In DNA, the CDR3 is TGTGCCAGCAGTTATAATCCGCCCGTACCGGAGTATTTT. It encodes CASSYNPPVPEYF.

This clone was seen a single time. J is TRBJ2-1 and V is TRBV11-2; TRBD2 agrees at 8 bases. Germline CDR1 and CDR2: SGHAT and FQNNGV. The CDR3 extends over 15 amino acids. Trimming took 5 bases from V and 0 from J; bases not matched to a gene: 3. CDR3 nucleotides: TGTGCCAGCAGCCGGGGGGGAATCTCCTACAATGAGCAGTTCTTC. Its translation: CASSRGGISYNEQFF.

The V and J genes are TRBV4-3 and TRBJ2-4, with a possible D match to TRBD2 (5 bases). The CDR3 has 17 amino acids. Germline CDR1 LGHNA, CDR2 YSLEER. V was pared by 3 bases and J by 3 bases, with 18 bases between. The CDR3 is CASSQNARAWVKNIQYF. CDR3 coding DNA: TGCGCCAGCAGCCAGAACGCGCGGGCGTGGGTCAAAAACATTCAGTACTTC.

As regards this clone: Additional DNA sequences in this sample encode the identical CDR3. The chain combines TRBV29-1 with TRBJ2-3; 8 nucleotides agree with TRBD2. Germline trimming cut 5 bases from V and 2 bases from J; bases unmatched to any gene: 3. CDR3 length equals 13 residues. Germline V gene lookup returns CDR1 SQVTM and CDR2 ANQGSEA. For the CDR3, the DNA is TGCAGCGTTAGCGGGAGAGCCACAGATACGCAGTATTTT. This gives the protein CSVSGRATDTQYF.

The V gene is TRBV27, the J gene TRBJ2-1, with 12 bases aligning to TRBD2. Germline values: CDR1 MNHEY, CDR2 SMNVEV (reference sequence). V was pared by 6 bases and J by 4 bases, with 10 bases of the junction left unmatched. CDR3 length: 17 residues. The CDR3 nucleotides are TGTGCCAGCAGGCAATTACCCGGGACTAGCGGGTACAATGAGCAGTTCTTC. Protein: CASRQLPGTSGYNEQFF.

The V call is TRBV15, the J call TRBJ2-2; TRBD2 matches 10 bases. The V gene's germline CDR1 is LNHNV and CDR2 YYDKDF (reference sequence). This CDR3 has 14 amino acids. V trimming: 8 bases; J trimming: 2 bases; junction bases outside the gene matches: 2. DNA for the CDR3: TGTGCCACCCGGACTAGCGGAAACACCGGGGAGCTGTTTTTT. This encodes CATRTSGNTGELFF.

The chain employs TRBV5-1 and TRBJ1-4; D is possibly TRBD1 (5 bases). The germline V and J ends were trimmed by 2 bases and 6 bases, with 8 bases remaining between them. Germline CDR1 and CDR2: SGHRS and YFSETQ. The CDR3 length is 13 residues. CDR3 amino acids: CASSFGGDEKLFF. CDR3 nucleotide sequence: TGCGCCAGCAGCTTCGGGGGAGATGAAAAACTGTTTTTT.

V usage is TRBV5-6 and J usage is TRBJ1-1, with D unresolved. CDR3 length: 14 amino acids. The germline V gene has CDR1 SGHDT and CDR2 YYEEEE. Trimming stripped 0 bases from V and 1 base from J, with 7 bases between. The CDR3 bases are TGTGCCAGCAGCTTGGGTCTGGGGAACACTGAAGCTTTCTTT. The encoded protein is CASSLGLGNTEAFF.

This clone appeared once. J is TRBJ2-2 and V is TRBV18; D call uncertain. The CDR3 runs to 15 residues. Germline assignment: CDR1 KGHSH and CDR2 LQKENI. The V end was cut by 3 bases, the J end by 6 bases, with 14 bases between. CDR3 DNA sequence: TGTGCCAGCTCACCCGGGTCGAGTCGCTCCGGGGAGCTGTTTTTT. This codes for CASSPGSSRSGELFF. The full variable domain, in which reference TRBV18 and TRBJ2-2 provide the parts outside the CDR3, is NAGVMQNPRHLVRRRGQEARLRCSPMKGHSHVYWYRQLPEEGLKFMVYLQKENIIDESGMPKERFSAEFPKEGPSILRIQQVVRGDSAAYFCASSPGSSRSGELFFGEGSRLTVL.

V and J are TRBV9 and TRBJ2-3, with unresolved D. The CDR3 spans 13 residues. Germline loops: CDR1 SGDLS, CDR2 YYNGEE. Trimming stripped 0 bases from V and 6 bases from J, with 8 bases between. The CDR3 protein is CASSVVLHDTQYF. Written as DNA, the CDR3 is TGTGCCAGCAGCGTAGTTTTACACGATACGCAGTATTTT.

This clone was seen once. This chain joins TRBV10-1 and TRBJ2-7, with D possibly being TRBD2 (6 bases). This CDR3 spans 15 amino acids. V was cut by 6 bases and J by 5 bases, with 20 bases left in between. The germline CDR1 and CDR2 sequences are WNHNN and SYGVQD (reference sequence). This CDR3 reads CASSVLSTGVDEQYF. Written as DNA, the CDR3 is TGCGCCAGCAGCGTACTATCTACGGGAGTGGACGAGCAGTACTTC.

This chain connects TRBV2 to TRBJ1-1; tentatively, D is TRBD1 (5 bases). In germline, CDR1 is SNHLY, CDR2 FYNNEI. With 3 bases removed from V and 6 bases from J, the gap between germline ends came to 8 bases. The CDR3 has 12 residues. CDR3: CASSETVPEAFF. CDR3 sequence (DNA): TGTGCCAGCAGTGAGACAGTCCCTGAAGCTTTCTTT.

CDR3 nucleotides: TGTGCCAGCAGCTTAGAGCTCTCTGGGGCCAACGTCCTGACTTTC. This translates into CASSLELSGANVLTF. The gene calls are TRBV11-1 and TRBJ2-6; D gene unclear. V lost 1 base, J lost 0 bases, and 4 bases lay in between. The CDR3 spans 15 residues. From germline, CDR1 is SGHAT and CDR2 FQDESV (reference sequence).

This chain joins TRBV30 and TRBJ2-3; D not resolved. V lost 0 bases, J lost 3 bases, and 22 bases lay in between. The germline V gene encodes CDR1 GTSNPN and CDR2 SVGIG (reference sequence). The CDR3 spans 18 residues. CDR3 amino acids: CAWSVLLGTAVGTDTQYF. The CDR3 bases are TGTGCCTGGAGTGTACTTCTAGGCACCGCGGTGGGGACAGATACGCAGTATTTT.